The 22 T cell receptor beta chains below all came from one sample that was sequenced in a study of T cells in women clearing cervical HPV infection. Measured with immunoSEQ multiplex PCR; TCRdb has only the in-frame clones, and not every one. Here the sample table reports around 41,000 clones. Sequenced input: blood buffy coat. All receptors derive from a woman aged 18-69 years with a cervical HPV16 infection that either progressed to CIN3+ or cleared (not recorded which).

On this clone: The read ends 3 residues early relative to the CDR3; the germline J gene fills the gap. The chain links TRBV6-4 to TRBJ2-2; no definite D call. The CDR3 runs 14 residues. V lost 4 bases and J 2 bases, leaving 8 bases between the germline ends. CDR1 is MRHNA and CDR2 is SNTAGT in the germline V gene. Partial CDR3 DNA: TGTGCCAGCAGTGCCGCAGATAACACCGGGGAG. Its protein is CASSAADNTGE. The CDR3, in full, reads CASSAADNTGELFF.

A remark on this clone: The CDR3 end is not reached by the read, which stops 3 residues before it; the germline J gene fills it in. This chain links TRBV7-9 with TRBJ1-1; no firm D call. The V and J ends lost 5 bases and 1 base respectively, with 11 bases between them. Germline lookup yields CDR1 SEHNR and CDR2 FQNEAQ (reference sequence). The CDR3 consists of 14 residues. CDR3 bases read: TGTGCCAGCAGCCGCCTCCAGGCGAACACTGAA. As protein: CASSRLQANTE. The CDR3 in full is CASSRLQANTEAFF.

Points on this clone: The read halts 3 residues ahead of the CDR3 end, with the missing end drawn from the germline J gene. V is TRBV20-1 and J is TRBJ1-2; TRBD1 agrees at 10 bases. The CDR3 loop spans 13 amino acids. Germline CDR1 DFQATT, CDR2 SNEGSKA (reference sequence). V lost 6 bases, J lost 7 bases, and 8 bases stayed unmatched. The sequenced CDR3 bases are TGCAGTGCCCAAGGACAGGGGGTTGGTGGC. Its protein is CSAQGQGVGG. The whole CDR3 sequence is CSAQGQGVGGYTF.

Incomplete CDR3 DNA: TGTGCCGTTCCGGTCCCTCAGGGGGCGCGCACTGAA. It is translated as CAVPVPQGARTE. The full CDR3 protein is CAVPVPQGARTEAFF. The chain recombines TRBV19 with TRBJ1-1; the match to TRBD1 covers 8 bases. The read stops 3 residues short of the end of the CDR3; the missing end is completed from the germline J gene. Germline loops: CDR1 LNHDA, CDR2 SQIVND (reference sequence). With V trimmed by 11 bases and J by 4 bases, 15 bases remained unmatched. This CDR3 has 15 residues.

Remarks on this clone: The CDR3 is cut off 3 residues early in the read; its end comes from the germline J gene. This chain connects TRBV6-1 to TRBJ2-5, with D possibly TRBD1 on 6 matching bases. The CDR3 consists of 16 residues. Germline assignment: CDR1 MNHNS and CDR2 SASEGT. Trimming took 1 base from V and 3 from J, leaving 15 bases between them. The CDR3 bases that were read are TGTGCCAGCAGTGAAGTTTTAGGCAGGGGAAAAGAGACC. Translation: CASSEVLGRGKET. The complete CDR3 reads CASSEVLGRGKETQYF.

On this clone itself: The missing CDR3 end, 3 residues past where the read stops, is filled in from the germline J gene. J is TRBJ2-2 and V is TRBV7-2; D may be TRBD1 (7 bases). With 2 bases removed from V and 3 bases from J, the gap between germline ends came to 10 bases. The length of the CDR3 is 15 residues. The V gene's germline CDR1 is SGHTA and CDR2 FQGNSA. The CDR3 reads CASSLRRGDTGELFF. CDR3 bases read: TGTGCCAGCAGCTTACGCAGGGGGGACACCGGGGAG.

On this clone: The CDR3 end falls 3 residues outside the read, so it is completed with the germline J gene. This rearrangement joins TRBV5-6 to TRBJ1-1; 8 bases align to TRBD1. Per germline, CDR1 SGHDT and CDR2 YYEEEE. V was pared by 4 bases and J by 4 bases, with 6 bases of the junction left unmatched. The CDR3 spans 14 residues. The CDR3 sequence: CASSAVQGVTEAFF. The part of the CDR3 DNA that was read is TGTGCCAGCAGCGCCGTACAGGGGGTCACTGAA.

About this clone itself: Coverage ceases 3 residues before the CDR3 finishes, and the germline J gene fills in the end. V is TRBV5-1 and J is TRBJ2-7; 9 bases agree with TRBD1. The V segment lost 1 base and the J segment 3 bases; nucleotides outside the gene matches: 2. The germline V gene has CDR1 SGHRS and CDR2 YFSETQ. The CDR3 loop spans 14 amino acids. The sequenced part of the CDR3 DNA is TGCGCCAGCAGCTTGAGACAGGGGGTCTACGAG. It yields the protein CASSLRQGVYE. The full-length CDR3 reads as CASSLRQGVYEQYF.

Note on this clone: The DNA ends 3 residues before the CDR3 does, and the rest of the CDR3 is filled in from the germline J gene. The chain employs TRBV7-6 and TRBJ1-1, with 11 bases aligning to TRBD1. V dropped 5 bases and J dropped 5; count of bases not matched to a gene: 16. The length of the CDR3 is 18 residues. Germline lookup yields CDR1 SGHVS and CDR2 FNYEAQ. CDR3 sequence reads: CASSPTVGQGAPGTEAFF. The part of the CDR3 DNA that was read is TGTGCCAGCAGCCCAACCGTCGGACAGGGGGCGCCGGGGACTGAA.

The CDR3 DNA, read in part, is TGTGCCAGCAGCCCGGGGACAGGGGGACTACAGAACTATGGC. Protein: CASSPGTGGLQNYG. The CDR3 in full is CASSPGTGGLQNYGYTF. The chain joins TRBV7-6 to TRBJ1-2, with 11 bases matching TRBD1. The CDR3 end is not reached by the read, which stops 3 residues before it; the germline J gene fills it in. Germline V gene data show CDR1 as SGHVS and CDR2 as FNYEAQ. V shed 5 bases, J shed 2 bases, and the junction held 10 bases outside the gene matches. The CDR3 covers 17 residues.

With respect to this clone: The sequence runs out 3 residues before the end of the CDR3; the remainder is reconstructed from the germline J gene. The J gene is TRBJ2-4, the V gene TRBV6-1; D ambiguous. V dropped 2 bases and J dropped 9 bases, with 11 bases sitting between them. Germline lookup yields CDR1 MNHNS and CDR2 SASEGT. The CDR3 consists of 13 residues. CDR3 DNA (partial): TGTGCCAGCAGTGAACTTAGCTCTACCATT. Translating gives CASSELSSTI. The full CDR3 protein is CASSELSSTIQYF.

Worth noting for this clone: From the germline J gene comes the end of the CDR3, since the read stops 3 residues before it. This sequence joins TRBV11-2 and TRBJ2-3; 7 bases agree with TRBD1. The CDR3 has 15 amino acids. With V trimmed by 5 bases and J by 4 bases, 9 bases remained unmatched. Germline V gene data show CDR1 as SGHAT and CDR2 as FQNNGV. CDR3 bases read: TGTGCCAGCAGCCCAAGAGGGGGCCTCTCAGATACG. Its translation: CASSPRGGLSDT. The entire CDR3 protein reads CASSPRGGLSDTQYF.

Comments on this clone: The read ends 3 residues shy of where the CDR3 ends; the end is completed using the germline J gene. The rearrangement links TRBV6-1 to TRBJ1-3; no clear D. In germline, CDR1 is MNHNS, CDR2 SASEGT. Trimming took 1 base from V and 4 from J, leaving 5 bases between them. This CDR3 comprises 13 residues. CDR3 DNA (partial): TGTGCCAGCAGTGAAGAGCCCGGAAACACC. Protein product: CASSEEPGNT. The full CDR3 sequence reads CASSEEPGNTIYF.

Notes on this clone: The read finishes 3 residues shy of the CDR3 end, and the germline J gene is used to complete it. The genes are TRBV5-1 and TRBJ2-7; 10 bases fit TRBD2. Germline V lookup: CDR1 SGHRS, CDR2 YFSETQ. The CDR3 extends over 14 amino acids. V was pared by 2 bases and J by 6 bases, with 5 bases of the junction left unmatched. The CDR3 sequence: CASSFSSGSFEQYF. CDR3 DNA, as far as it was read: TGCGCCAGCAGCTTCTCTAGCGGGAGCTTCGAG.

Partial CDR3 DNA: TGTGCCAGCAGTTTCGGGACTAGCGGTAGCACAGATACG. Translation gives CASSFGTSGSTDT. The complete CDR3 reads CASSFGTSGSTDTQYF. V gene TRBV28 combines with J gene TRBJ2-3; 11 nucleotides match TRBD2. The read is 3 residues too short to cover the CDR3 end, so that end is filled in from the germline J gene. The germline V gene has CDR1 MDHEN and CDR2 SYDVKM. V gave up 3 bases and J gave up 0 bases; unmatched junction bases: 2. The CDR3 has 16 amino acids.

A remark on this clone: The CDR3 goes on 3 residues after the read ends, and that part is filled in from the germline J gene. The J gene is TRBJ2-3, the V gene TRBV15; 10 bases fit TRBD2. The CDR3 runs 16 residues. The J segment lost 2 bases and the V segment lost 3 bases, leaving 5 bases of the junction unmatched. The germline CDR1 and CDR2 sequences are LNHNV and YYDKDF (reference sequence). The sequenced part of the CDR3 DNA is TGTGCCACCAGCAGGAGGACTAGCGGTTTCACAGATACG. It encodes CATSRRTSGFTDT. The entire CDR3 reads CATSRRTSGFTDTQYF. Using reference TRBV15 and TRBJ2-3 for the parts outside the CDR3, the full variable domain is DAMVIQNPRYQVTQFGKPVTLSCSQTLNHNVMYWYQQKSSQAPKLLFHYYDKDFNNEADTPDNFQSRRPNTSFCFLDIRSPGLGDTAMYLCATSRRTSGFTDTQYFGPGTRLTVL.

Details on this clone: The sequenced fragment ends 3 residues before the CDR3 boundary, so the rest is inferred from the germline J gene. The chain couples TRBV2 to TRBJ1-1; D ambiguous. The germline V gene has CDR1 SNHLY and CDR2 FYNNEI. This CDR3 spans 11 amino acids. The CDR3 spells CASSITRQAFF. CDR3 DNA (partial): TGTGCCAGCAGTATCACTCGCCAA.

Turning to this clone: The CDR3 end is not reached by the read, which stops 3 residues before it; the germline J gene fills it in. V usage is TRBV7-9 and J usage is TRBJ1-4; 7 bases align to TRBD1. CDR1 is SEHNR and CDR2 is FQNEAQ in the germline V gene (reference sequence). The CDR3 has 13 amino acids. V shed 10 bases and J 3 bases; nucleotides not matched to a gene: 5. Partial CDR3 DNA: TGTGCCACTAGGGGGCGTGCTAATGAAAAA. Its protein product is CATRGRANEK. The full CDR3 protein is CATRGRANEKLFF.

Regarding this clone: The read gets to within 3 residues of the CDR3 end, and the germline J gene fills in the rest. V is TRBV5-4 and J is TRBJ2-7, with 7 nucleotides matching TRBD2. The germline V gene encodes CDR1 SGHNT and CDR2 YYREEE (reference sequence). CDR3 size: 16 residues. The V segment lost 4 bases and the J segment 0 bases; nucleotides outside the gene matches: 10. Here the CDR3 reads CASSRILAESSYEQYF. The covered CDR3 bases are TGTGCCAGCAGCAGGATCCTAGCGGAAAGCTCCTACGAG. The whole variable domain, remainder taken from reference TRBV5-4 and TRBJ2-7, is ETGVTQSPTHLIKTRGQQVTLRCSSQSGHNTVSWYQQALGQGPQFIFQYYREEENGRGNFPPRFSGLQFPNYSSELNVNALELDDSALYLCASSRILAESSYEQYFGPGTRLTVT.

As regards this clone: The read gets to within 3 residues of the CDR3 end, and the germline J gene fills in the rest. The chain has TRBV7-9 and TRBJ2-7; maybe TRBD1 (6 bases). Germline CDR1 SEHNR, CDR2 FQNEAQ (reference sequence). CDR3 length equals 15 residues. Trimming pared 2 bases from V and 3 bases from J, leaving 14 bases between. The CDR3 DNA, read in part, is TGTGCCAGCAGCTTAAGTGCAGGGGAGAACTACGAG. Its protein product is CASSLSAGENYE. The CDR3, in full, reads CASSLSAGENYEQYF.

Points on this clone: The read comes to an end 3 residues before the CDR3 does, leaving the germline J gene to fill in the end. This rearrangement joins TRBV5-1 to TRBJ2-5; 11 bases map to TRBD1. CDR1 and CDR2 (germline): SGHRS, YFSETQ. The CDR3 contains 16 residues. J was trimmed by 1 base and V by 6 bases; bases with no gene match: 8. CDR3: CASNLMGTGGQETQYF. Partial CDR3 DNA: TGCGCCAGCAACTTAATGGGGACAGGGGGCCAAGAGACC.

On this clone itself: Read coverage stops 3 residues before the CDR3 terminus; the germline J gene supplies the remainder. This chain links TRBV28 with TRBJ1-6; D may be TRBD1 (5 bases). Trimming took off 3 bases at V and 7 bases at J, with 13 bases between the two ends. The V gene's germline CDR1 is MDHEN and CDR2 SYDVKM. The CDR3 is 15 residues long. CDR3 in amino acids: CASSFPQGRNSPLHF. Partial CDR3 DNA: TGTGCCAGCAGTTTCCCCCAGGGTAGGAATTCACCC.